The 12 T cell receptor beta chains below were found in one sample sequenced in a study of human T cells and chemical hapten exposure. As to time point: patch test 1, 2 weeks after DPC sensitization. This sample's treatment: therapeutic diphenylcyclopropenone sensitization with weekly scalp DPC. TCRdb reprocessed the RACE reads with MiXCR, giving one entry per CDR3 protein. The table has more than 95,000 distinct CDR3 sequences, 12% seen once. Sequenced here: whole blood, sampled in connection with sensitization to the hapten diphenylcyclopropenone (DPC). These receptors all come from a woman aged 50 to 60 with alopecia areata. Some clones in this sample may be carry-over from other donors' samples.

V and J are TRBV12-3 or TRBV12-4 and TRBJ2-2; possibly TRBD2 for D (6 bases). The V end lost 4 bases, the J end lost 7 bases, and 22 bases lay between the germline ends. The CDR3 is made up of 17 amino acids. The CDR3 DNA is TGTGCCAGCAGTTCTGTACTGGGGCGGGGCGTCGGCGGGGAGCTGTTTTTT. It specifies CASSSVLGRGVGGELFF.

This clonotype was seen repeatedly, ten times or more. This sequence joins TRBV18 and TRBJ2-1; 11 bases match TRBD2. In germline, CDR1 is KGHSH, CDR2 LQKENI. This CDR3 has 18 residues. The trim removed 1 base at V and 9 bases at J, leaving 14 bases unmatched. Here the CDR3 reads CASSPRGTSGSNFGEQFF. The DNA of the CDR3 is TGTGCCAGCTCACCACGGGGAACTAGCGGGAGTAATTTTGGTGAGCAGTTCTTC.

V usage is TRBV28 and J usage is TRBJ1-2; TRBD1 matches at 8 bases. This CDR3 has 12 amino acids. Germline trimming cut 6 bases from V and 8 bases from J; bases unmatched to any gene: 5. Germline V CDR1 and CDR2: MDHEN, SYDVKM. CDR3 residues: CASSQTGVGYTF. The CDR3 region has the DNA TGTGCCAGCAGCCAGACAGGGGTCGGCTACACCTTC.

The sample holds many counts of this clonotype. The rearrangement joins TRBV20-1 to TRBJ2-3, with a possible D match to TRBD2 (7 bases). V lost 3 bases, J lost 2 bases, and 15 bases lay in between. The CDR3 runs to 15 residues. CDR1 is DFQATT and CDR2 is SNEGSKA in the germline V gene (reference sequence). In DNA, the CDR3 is TGCAGTGCTAGGACGAGCGGGACATCCACAGATACGCAGTATTTT. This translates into CSARTSGTSTDTQYF.

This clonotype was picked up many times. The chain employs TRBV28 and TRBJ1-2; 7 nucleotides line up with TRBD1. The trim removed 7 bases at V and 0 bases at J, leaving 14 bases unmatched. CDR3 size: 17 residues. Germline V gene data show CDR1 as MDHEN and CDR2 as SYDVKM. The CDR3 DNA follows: TGTGCCAGCATTGGGACGATCGACAGGGCTACTAACTATGGCTACACCTTC. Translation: CASIGTIDRATNYGYTF.

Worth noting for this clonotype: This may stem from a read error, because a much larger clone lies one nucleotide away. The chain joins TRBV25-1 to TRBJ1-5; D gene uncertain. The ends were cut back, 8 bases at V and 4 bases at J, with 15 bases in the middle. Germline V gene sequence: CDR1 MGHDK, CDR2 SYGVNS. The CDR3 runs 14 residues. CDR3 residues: CASRGTRRNQPQHF. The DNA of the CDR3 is TGTGCCAGCCGGGGAACAAGGCGGAATCAGCCCCAGCATTTT.

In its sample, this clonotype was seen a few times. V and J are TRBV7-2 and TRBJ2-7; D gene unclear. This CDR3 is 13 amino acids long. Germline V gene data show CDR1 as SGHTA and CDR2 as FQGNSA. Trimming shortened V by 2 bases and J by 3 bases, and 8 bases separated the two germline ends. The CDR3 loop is CASSLLTVYEQYF. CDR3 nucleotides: TGTGCCAGCAGCTTACTAACAGTCTACGAGCAGTACTTC. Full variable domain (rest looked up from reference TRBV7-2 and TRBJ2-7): GAGVSQSPSNKVTEKGKDVELRCDPISGHTALYWYRQSLGQGLEFLIYFQGNSAPDKSGLPSDRFSAERTGGSVSTLTIQRTQQEDSAVYLCASSLLTVYEQYFGPGTRLTVT.

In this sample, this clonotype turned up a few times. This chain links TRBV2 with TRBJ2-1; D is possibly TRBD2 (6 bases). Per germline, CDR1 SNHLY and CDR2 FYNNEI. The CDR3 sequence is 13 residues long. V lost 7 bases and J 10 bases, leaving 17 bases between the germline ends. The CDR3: CASTEGLPSEQFF. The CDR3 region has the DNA TGTGCCAGCACAGAGGGACTCCCTAGCGAGCAGTTCTTC.

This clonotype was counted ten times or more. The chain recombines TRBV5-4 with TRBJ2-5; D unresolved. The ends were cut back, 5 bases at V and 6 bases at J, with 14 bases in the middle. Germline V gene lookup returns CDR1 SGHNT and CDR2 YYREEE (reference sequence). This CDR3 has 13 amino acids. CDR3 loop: CASRTGSEKTQYF. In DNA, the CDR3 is TGTGCCAGCAGGACGGGCTCCGAGAAGACCCAGTACTTC.

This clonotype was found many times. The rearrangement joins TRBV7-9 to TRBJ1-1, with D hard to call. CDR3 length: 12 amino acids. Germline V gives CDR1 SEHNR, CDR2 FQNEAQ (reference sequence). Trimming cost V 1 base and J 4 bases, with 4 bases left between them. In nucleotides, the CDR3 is TGTGCCAGCAGCTTAGGTATCACTGAAGCTTTCTTT. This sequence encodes CASSLGITEAFF.

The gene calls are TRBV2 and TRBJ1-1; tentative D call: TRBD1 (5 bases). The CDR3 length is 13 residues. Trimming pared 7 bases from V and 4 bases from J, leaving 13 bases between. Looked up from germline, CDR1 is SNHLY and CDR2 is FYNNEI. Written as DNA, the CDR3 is TGTGCCAGCACGGGGGAGGGGTTCACTGAAGCTTTCTTT. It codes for CASTGEGFTEAFF.

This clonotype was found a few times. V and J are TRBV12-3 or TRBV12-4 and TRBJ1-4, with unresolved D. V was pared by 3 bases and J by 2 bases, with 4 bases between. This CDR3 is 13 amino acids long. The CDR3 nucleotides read TGTGCCAGCAGTTTGGCCACTAATGAAAAACTGTTTTTT. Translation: CASSLATNEKLFF.